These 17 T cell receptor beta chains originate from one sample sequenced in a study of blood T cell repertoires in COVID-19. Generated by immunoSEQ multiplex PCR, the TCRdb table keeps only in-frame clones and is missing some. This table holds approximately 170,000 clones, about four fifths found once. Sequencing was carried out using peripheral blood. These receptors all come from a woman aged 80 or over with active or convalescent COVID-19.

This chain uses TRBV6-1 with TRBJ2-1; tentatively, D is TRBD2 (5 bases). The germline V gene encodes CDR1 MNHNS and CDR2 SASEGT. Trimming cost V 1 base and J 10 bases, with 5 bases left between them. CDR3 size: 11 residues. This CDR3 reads CASSEGLEQFF. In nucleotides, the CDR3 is TGTGCCAGCAGTGAAGGACTAGAGCAGTTCTTC.

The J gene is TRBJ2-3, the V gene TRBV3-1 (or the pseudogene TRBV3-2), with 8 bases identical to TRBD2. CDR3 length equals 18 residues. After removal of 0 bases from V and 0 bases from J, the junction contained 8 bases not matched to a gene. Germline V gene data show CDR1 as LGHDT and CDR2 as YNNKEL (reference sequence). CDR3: CASSQDPAGVSSTDTQYF. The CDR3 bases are TGTGCCAGCAGCCAAGATCCAGCGGGAGTCAGTAGCACAGATACGCAGTATTTT.

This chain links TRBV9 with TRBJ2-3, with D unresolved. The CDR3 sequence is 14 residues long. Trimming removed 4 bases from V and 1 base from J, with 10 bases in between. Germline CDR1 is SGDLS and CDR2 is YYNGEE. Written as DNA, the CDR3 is TGTGCCAGCAGCCCTCGGTTGGGCACAGATACGCAGTATTTT. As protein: CASSPRLGTDTQYF.

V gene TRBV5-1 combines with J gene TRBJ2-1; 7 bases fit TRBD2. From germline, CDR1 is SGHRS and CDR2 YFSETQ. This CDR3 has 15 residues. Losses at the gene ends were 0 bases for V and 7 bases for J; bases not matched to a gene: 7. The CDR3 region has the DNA TGCGCCAGCAGCTTGGTTGTGGGAGGGCCGAATGAGCAGTTCTTC. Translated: CASSLVVGGPNEQFF.

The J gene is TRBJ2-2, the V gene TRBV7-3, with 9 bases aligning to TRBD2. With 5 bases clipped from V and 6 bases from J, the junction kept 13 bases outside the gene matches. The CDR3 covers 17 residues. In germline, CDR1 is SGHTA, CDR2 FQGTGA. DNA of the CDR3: TGTGCCAGCAGCCACACCTTAGCGGGAGTGGGCCCCGGGGAGCTGTTTTTT. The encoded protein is CASSHTLAGVGPGELFF.

In DNA, the CDR3 is TGCGCCAGCAGTGGTCCAGCGGCTTACAATGAGCAGTTCTTC. This translates into CASSGPAAYNEQFF. The V gene is TRBV5-1, the J gene TRBJ2-1; TRBD2 might be the D (5 bases). With 5 bases removed from V and 4 bases from J, the gap between germline ends came to 13 bases. CDR3 length equals 14 residues. CDR1 SGHRS and CDR2 YFSETQ come from the germline V gene. Based on the CDR3 plus reference TRBV5-1 and TRBJ2-1, the full variable domain is KAGVTQTPRYLIKTRGQQVTLSCSPISGHRSVSWYQQTPGQGLQFLFEYFSETQRNKGNFPGRFSGRQFSNSRSEMNVSTLELGDSALYLCASSGPAAYNEQFFGPGTRLTVL.

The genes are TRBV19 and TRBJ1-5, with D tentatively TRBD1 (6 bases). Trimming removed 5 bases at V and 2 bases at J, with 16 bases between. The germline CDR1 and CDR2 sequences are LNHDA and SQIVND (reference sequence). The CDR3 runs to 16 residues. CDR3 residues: CASSGDNSWGNQPQHF. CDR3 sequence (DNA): TGTGCCAGTAGTGGGGACAACTCGTGGGGCAATCAGCCCCAGCATTTT.

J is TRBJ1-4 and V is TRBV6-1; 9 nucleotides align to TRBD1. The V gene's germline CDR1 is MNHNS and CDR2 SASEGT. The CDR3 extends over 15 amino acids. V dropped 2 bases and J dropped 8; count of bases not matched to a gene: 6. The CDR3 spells CASSEFGQGIEKLFF. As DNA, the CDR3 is TGTGCCAGCAGTGAATTTGGACAGGGGATAGAAAAACTGTTTTTT.

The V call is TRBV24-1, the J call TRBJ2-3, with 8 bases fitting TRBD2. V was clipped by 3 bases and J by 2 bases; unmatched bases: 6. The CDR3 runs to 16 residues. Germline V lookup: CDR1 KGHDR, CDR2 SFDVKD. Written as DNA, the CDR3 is TGTGCCACCAGTGATCCTGGGCGGGAGGCCACAGATACGCAGTATTTT. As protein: CATSDPGREATDTQYF.

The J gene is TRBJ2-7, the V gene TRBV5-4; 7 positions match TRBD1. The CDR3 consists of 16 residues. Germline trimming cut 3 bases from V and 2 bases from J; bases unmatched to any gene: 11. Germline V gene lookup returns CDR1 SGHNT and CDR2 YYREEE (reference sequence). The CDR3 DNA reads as TGTGCCAGCAGCTCGCGGACAGGATTCCCCACCTACGAGCAGTACTTC. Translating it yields CASSSRTGFPTYEQYF.

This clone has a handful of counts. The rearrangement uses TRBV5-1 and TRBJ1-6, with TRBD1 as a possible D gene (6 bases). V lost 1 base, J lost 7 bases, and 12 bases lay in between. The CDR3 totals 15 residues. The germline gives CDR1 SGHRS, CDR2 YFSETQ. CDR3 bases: TGCGCCAGCAGCTTGATTACAGGGCGAAATTCACCCCTCCACTTT. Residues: CASSLITGRNSPLHF.

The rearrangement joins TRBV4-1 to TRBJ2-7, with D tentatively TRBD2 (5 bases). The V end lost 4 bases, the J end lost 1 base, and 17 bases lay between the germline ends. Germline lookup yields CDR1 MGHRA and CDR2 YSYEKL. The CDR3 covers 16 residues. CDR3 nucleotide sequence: TGCGCCAGCAGCCCCCCTCCGGGGAGACGATCCTACGAGCAGTACTTC. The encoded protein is CASSPPPGRRSYEQYF.

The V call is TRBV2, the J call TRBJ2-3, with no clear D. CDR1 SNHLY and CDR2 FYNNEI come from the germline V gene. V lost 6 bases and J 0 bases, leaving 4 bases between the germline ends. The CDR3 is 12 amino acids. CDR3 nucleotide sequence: TGTGCCAGCAGCCCTAGCACAGATACGCAGTATTTT. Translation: CASSPSTDTQYF.

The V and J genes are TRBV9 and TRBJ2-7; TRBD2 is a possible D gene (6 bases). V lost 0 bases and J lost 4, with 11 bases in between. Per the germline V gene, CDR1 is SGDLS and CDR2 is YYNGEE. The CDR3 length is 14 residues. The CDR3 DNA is TGTGCCAGCAGCGTAGGCGGGACCCAATACGAGCAGTACTTC. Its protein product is CASSVGGTQYEQYF.

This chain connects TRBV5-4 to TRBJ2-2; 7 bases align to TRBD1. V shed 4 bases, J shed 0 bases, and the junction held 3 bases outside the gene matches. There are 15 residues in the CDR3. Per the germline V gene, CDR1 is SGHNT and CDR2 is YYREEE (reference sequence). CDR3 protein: CASSPGGPNTGELFF. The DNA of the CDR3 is TGTGCCAGCAGCCCAGGGGGACCGAACACCGGGGAGCTGTTTTTT.

CDR3 sequence reads: CASSQGTGNSPLHF. The CDR3 nucleotides read TGCGCCAGCAGTCAGGGGACGGGTAATTCACCCCTCCACTTT. J is TRBJ1-6 and V is TRBV10-1; a possible D gene is TRBD1 (6 bases). CDR3 length: 14 residues. Germline CDR1 and CDR2: WNHNN and SYGVQD (reference sequence). Trimming took off 5 bases at V and 6 bases at J, with 11 bases between the two ends.

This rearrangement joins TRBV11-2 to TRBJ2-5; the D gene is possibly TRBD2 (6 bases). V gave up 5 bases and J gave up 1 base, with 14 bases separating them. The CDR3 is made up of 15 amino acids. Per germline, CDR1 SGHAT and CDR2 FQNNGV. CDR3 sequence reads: CASSQRASAQETQYF. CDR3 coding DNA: TGTGCCAGCAGCCAGCGGGCTAGCGCCCAAGAGACCCAGTACTTC.